This TCR beta chain is from a study of cytomegalovirus exposure and HLA in healthy donors. Study as a whole: The Caucasian-associated ancestry cluster held 80% to 90% of approximately 400 genotyped donors.

Primers included in the PCR were 60 Vbeta and 13 Jbeta primers. TCRdb keeps only in-frame clones here, not all; method: immunoSEQ multiplex PCR. Among 95,000 to 120,000 clones listed, over 65% were seen once. The CDR3 has 18 residues. V was clipped by 1 base and J by 9 bases; unmatched bases: 12. The germline V gene has CDR1 SGHDN and CDR2 FVKESK. Study-level points and caveats: Donors belonging to an Asian-associated ancestry cluster reportedly showed fewer N-insertions in productive TCRs than the roughly 670-donor mean, according to what a later analysis found. After further analysis at a later stage, some 15,000 TCR beta sequences were associated with HLA alleles at 0.05 false discovery rate. Later, TCR association rates were found to vary by HLA locus, highest for DRB1 and lowest for HLA-C.

A word on this clone: Its antigen remains unknown.

The specimen was PBMCs. This TCR was recovered from a woman under 30 in good health and CMV-seronegative. V usage is TRBV14 and J usage is TRBJ2-1; TRBD2 matches at 13 bases. Here the CDR3 reads CASSQVALAGGSGSEQFF. The CDR3 DNA follows: TGTGCCAGCAGCCAAGTGGCACTAGCGGGGGGGTCGGGTAGTGAGCAGTTCTTC.